These 11 T cell receptor beta chains were all obtained from the same sample, sequenced in a study of blood T cells in healthy people across ages. A second PCR, run for roughly 7 to 11 cycles, used a sample-barcoded 5' primer plus a J-beta primer mix. One entry per CDR3 protein results from TCRdb running MiXCR on the 5' RACE reads. The table lists more than 650,000 distinct CDR3 sequences, about 20% of them singletons, with under 25% in the top ten. Material for sequencing was blood. The source of these receptors is a man between 65 and 85 years old in good health.

The CDR3 loop is CASTPPQTSWAKNIQYF. The CDR3 DNA sequence: TGTGCCAGCACCCCACCCCAGACTAGCTGGGCCAAAAACATTCAGTACTTC. This chain uses TRBV21-1 with TRBJ2-4; the D call of TRBD2 is as the table states it, not checked on the DNA. TRBV21-1 is an annotated pseudogene. The CDR3 runs 17 residues.

This chain links TRBV7-9 with TRBJ2-1; D remains unclear. V shed 1 base and J shed 6 bases, with 16 bases lying between them. The CDR3 consists of 16 residues. Germline-derived CDR1 and CDR2 are SEHNR and FQNEAQ (reference sequence). CDR3 protein: CASSLGMQATCNEQFF. Written as DNA, the CDR3 is TGTGCCAGCAGCTTAGGGATGCAGGCTACCTGCAATGAGCAGTTCTTC. Looking up the rest from reference TRBV7-9 and TRBJ2-1 gives the full variable domain: DTGVSQNPRHKITKRGQNVTFRCDPISEHNRLYWYRQTLGQGPEFLTYFQNEAQLEKSRLLSDRFSAERPKGSFSTLEIQRTEQGDSAMYLCASSLGMQATCNEQFFGPGTRLTVL.

This clonotype appeared a few times. The chain is built from TRBV5-1 and TRBJ1-2; D might be TRBD1 (5 bases). Germline CDR1 and CDR2: SGHRS and YFSETQ. The CDR3 runs to 15 residues. V dropped 1 base and J dropped 0 bases, with 10 bases sitting between them. CDR3 bases: TGCGCCAGCAGCTTGACCGGGGCACCTAACTATGGCTACACCTTC. Residues: CASSLTGAPNYGYTF.

This clonotype was seen more than once but under ten times. V and J are TRBV6-1 and TRBJ1-5, with D unresolved. The V and J ends lost 1 base and 7 bases respectively, with 8 bases between them. The CDR3 consists of 13 residues. Looked up from germline, CDR1 is MNHNS and CDR2 is SASEGT. The CDR3 coding sequence is TGTGCCAGCAGTGAAGTGCCGGGGCAGCCCCAGCATTTT. As protein: CASSEVPGQPQHF.

The chain links TRBV19 to TRBJ1-3; TRBD1 matches 8 bases. CDR3 length: 14 residues. Germline CDR1 reads LNHDA; CDR2 reads SQIVND (reference sequence). V trimming: 7 bases; J trimming: 6 bases; junction bases outside the gene matches: 8. The DNA of the CDR3 is TGTGCCAGTATTCAGGGACAGGCCGAAAACACCATATATTTT. Its translation: CASIQGQAENTIYF.

The rearrangement links TRBV6-1 to TRBJ2-3; D gene ambiguous. The V and J ends lost 2 bases and 2 bases respectively, with 8 bases between them. The CDR3 has 14 amino acids. Germline V gives CDR1 MNHNS, CDR2 SASEGT. CDR3 sequence: CASSELFSTDTQYF. CDR3 DNA: TGTGCCAGCAGTGAATTGTTTTCCACAGATACGCAGTATTTT.

A few counts support this clonotype. The rearrangement links TRBV6-6 to TRBJ1-5; D uncertain. Germline CDR1 MNHNY, CDR2 SVGAGI (reference sequence). This CDR3 spans 15 amino acids. Trimming took 5 bases from V and 3 from J, leaving 14 bases between them. The CDR3 sequence is CASSDTGRNNQPQHF. The CDR3 nucleotides are TGTGCCAGCAGTGACACCGGGAGAAACAATCAGCCCCAGCATTTT.

The CDR3 nucleotides are TGTGCCATCAGTGAAGGGTTGGTAGAGACCCAGTACTTC. Encoded protein: CAISEGLVETQYF. V and J are TRBV10-3 and TRBJ2-5; D uncertain. Trimming stripped 3 bases from V and 4 bases from J, with 9 bases between. Germline V gives CDR1 ENHRY, CDR2 SYGVKD. The CDR3 totals 13 residues.

This clonotype came up a few times. The gene calls are TRBV20-1 and TRBJ2-5, with 7 bases identical to TRBD1. The germline V gene encodes CDR1 DFQATT and CDR2 SNEGSKA (reference sequence). The CDR3 spans 12 residues. Unmatched junction bases numbered 0, after V lost 3 bases and J lost 2 bases. CDR3 in amino acids: CSARGQQETQYF. CDR3 nucleotides: TGCAGTGCTAGGGGACAGCAAGAGACCCAGTACTTC.

This clonotype was picked up a small number of times. The chain is built from TRBV12-3 or TRBV12-4 and TRBJ2-1; TRBD2 matches 7 bases. With the DNA end fitting TRBJ2-7 better, the J assignment may be wrong. CDR3 length: 15 amino acids. The CDR3 DNA is TGTGCCAGCAGTGGACGGGGGGTGGCAAGGGTCGAGCAGTACTTC. Translation gives CASSGRGVARVEQYF.

The V and J genes are TRBV6-1 and TRBJ1-5, with TRBD1 as a possible D gene (6 bases). The ends were cut back, 2 bases at V and 4 bases at J, with 18 bases in the middle. There are 17 residues in the CDR3. CDR1 and CDR2 (germline): MNHNS, SASEGT. The CDR3 loop reads CASSEHRDTSGNQPQHF. Written as DNA, the CDR3 is TGTGCCAGCAGTGAACATCGGGACACGTCGGGGAATCAGCCCCAGCATTTT.